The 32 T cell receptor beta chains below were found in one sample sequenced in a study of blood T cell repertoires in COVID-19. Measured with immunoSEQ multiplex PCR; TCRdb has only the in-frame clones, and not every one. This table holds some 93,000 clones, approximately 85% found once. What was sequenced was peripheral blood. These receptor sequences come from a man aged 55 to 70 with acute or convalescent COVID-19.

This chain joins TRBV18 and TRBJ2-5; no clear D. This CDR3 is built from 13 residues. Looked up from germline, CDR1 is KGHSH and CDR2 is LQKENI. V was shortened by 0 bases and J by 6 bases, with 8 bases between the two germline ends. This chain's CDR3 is CASSPPVEQTQYF. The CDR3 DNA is TGTGCCAGCTCACCACCTGTCGAGCAGACCCAGTACTTC.

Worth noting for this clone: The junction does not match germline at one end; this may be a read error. CDR3 sequence reads: CASSRTGNTDTQYF. DNA for the CDR3: TGTGCTAGCAGCCGGACAGGGAACACAGATACGCAGTATTTT. The rearrangement links TRBV7-7 to TRBJ2-3; 8 positions agree with TRBD1. The CDR3 covers 14 residues. Germline V CDR1 and CDR2: SSHAT, FNYEAQ (reference sequence).

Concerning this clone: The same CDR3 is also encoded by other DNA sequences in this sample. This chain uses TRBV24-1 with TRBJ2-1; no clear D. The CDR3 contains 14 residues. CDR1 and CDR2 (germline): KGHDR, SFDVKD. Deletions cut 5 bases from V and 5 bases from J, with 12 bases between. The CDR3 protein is CATSAQNSHNEQFF. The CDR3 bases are TGTGCCACCAGTGCCCAGAATTCACACAATGAGCAGTTCTTC.

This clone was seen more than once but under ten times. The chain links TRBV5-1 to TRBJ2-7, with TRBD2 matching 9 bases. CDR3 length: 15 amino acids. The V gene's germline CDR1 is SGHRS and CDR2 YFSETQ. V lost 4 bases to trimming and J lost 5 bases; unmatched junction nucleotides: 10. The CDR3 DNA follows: TGCGCCAGCAGCAAAATAGCGGGAGAGCGGCACGAGCAGTACTTC. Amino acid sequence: CASSKIAGERHEQYF.

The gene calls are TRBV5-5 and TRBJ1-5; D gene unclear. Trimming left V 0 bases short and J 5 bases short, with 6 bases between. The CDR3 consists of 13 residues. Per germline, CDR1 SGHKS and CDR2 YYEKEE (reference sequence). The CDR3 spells CASSLVGDQPQHF. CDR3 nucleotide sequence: TGTGCCAGCAGCTTGGTCGGGGATCAGCCCCAGCATTTT.

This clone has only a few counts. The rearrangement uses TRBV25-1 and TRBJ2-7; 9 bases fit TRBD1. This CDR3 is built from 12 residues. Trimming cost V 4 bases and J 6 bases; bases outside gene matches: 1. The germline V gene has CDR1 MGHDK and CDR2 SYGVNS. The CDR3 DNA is TGTGCCAGCAGTGTGACAGGGGGCGAGCAGTACTTC. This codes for CASSVTGGEQYF.

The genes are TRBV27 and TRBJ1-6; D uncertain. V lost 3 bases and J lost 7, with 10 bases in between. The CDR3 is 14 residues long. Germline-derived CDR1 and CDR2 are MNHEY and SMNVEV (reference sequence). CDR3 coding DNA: TGTGCCAGCAGTTTCGGACTGCAAAATTCACCCCTCCACTTT. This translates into CASSFGLQNSPLHF.

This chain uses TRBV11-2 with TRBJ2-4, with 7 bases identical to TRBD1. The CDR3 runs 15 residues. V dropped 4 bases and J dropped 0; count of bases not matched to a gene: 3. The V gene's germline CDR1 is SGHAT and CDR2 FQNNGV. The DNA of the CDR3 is TGTGCCAGCAGCTCGGGACAGCTAGCCAAAAACATTCAGTACTTC. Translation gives CASSSGQLAKNIQYF.

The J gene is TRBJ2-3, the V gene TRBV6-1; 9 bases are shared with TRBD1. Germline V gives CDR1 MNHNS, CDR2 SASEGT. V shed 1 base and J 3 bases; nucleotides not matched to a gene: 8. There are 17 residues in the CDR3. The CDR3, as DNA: TGTGCCAGCAGTGAAGAACCGGGACAGGGCGAGACAGATACGCAGTATTTT. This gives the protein CASSEEPGQGETDTQYF.

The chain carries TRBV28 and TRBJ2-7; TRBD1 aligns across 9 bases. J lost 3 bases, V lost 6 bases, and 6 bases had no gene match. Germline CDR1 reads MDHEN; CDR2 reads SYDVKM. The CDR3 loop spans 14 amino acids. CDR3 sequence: CASRGDRESYEQYF. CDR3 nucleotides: TGTGCCAGCAGGGGGGACAGGGAAAGCTACGAGCAGTACTTC.

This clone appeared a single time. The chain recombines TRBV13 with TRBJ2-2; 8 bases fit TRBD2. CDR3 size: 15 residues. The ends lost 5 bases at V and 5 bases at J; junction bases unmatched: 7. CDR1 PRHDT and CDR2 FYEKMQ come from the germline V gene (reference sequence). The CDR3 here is CASSRGLGDTGELFF. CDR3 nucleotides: TGTGCCAGCAGCAGGGGACTAGGGGATACCGGGGAGCTGTTTTTT.

This chain's CDR3 is CASSQGQVGSEAFF. CDR3 DNA sequence: TGCGCCAGCAGTCAGGGCCAGGTCGGCTCTGAAGCTTTCTTT. The V call is TRBV10-2, the J call TRBJ1-1, with D perhaps matching TRBD1 (5 bases). The CDR3 length is 14 residues. The V gene's germline CDR1 is WSHSY and CDR2 SAAADI. V lost 5 bases to trimming and J lost 6 bases, with 16 bases between them.

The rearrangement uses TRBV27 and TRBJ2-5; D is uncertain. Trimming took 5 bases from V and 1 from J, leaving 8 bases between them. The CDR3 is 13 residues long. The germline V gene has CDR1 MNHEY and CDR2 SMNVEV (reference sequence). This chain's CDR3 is CASSIPGQETQYF. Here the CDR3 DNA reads TGTGCCAGCAGTATACCGGGCCAAGAGACCCAGTACTTC.

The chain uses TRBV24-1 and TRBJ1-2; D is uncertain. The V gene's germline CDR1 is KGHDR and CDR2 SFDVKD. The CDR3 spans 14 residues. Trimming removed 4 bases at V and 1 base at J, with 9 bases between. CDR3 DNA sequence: TGTGCCACCAGTGACCAAACACATAACTATGGCTACACCTTC. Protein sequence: CATSDQTHNYGYTF.

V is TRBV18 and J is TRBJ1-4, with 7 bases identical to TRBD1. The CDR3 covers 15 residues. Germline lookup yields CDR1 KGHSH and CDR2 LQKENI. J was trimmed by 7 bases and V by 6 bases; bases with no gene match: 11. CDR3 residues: CASSPRRDRSEKLFF. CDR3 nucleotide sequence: TGTGCCAGCTCCCCCCGCCGGGACAGAAGTGAAAAACTGTTTTTT. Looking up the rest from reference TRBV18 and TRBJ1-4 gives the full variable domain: NAGVMQNPRHLVRRRGQEARLRCSPMKGHSHVYWYRQLPEEGLKFMVYLQKENIIDESGMPKERFSAEFPKEGPSILRIQQVVRGDSAAYFCASSPRRDRSEKLFFGSGTQLSVL.

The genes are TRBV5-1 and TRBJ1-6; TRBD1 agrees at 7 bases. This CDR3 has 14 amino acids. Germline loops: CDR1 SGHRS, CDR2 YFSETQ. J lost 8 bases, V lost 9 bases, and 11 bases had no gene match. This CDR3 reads CATRAETGYSPLHF. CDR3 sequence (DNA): TGCGCCACCCGGGCCGAGACAGGGTATTCACCCCTCCACTTT.

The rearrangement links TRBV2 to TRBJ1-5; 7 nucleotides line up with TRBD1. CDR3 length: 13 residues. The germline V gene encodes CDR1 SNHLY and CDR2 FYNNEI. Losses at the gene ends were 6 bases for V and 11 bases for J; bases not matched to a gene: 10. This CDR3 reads CASRRDSVESQHF. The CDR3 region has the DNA TGTGCCAGCAGGCGGGACAGCGTTGAATCCCAGCATTTT.

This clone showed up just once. The CDR3 DNA reads as TGTGCCAGCAGCCTACGACAGGGTTGGAACACTGAAGCTTTCTTT. Its protein is CASSLRQGWNTEAFF. The chain joins TRBV7-8 to TRBJ1-1; 7 bases align to TRBD1. Per germline, CDR1 SGHVS and CDR2 FQNEAQ. With V trimmed by 5 bases and J by 1 base, 7 bases remained unmatched. The CDR3 runs 15 residues.

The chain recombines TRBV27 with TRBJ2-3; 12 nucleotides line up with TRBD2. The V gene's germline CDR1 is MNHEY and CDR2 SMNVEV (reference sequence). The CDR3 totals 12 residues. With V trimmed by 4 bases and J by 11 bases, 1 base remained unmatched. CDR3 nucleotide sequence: TGTGCCAGCAGTTCTAGCGGGAGGGAGCAGTATTTT. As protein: CASSSSGREQYF.

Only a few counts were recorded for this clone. The CDR3 coding sequence is TGCGCCAGCAGCTCGACAGGGGGCAACACTGAAGCTTTCTTT. Translation: CASSSTGGNTEAFF. The gene calls are TRBV5-1 and TRBJ1-1; 10 bases align to TRBD1. Germline values: CDR1 SGHRS, CDR2 YFSETQ. V lost 3 bases, J lost 2 bases, and 1 base stayed unmatched. This CDR3 is 14 amino acids long.

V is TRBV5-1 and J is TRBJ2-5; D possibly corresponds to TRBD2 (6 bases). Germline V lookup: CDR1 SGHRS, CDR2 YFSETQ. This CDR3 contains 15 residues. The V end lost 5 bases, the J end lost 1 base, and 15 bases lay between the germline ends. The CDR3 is CASRAVGTGQETQYF. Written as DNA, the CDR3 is TGCGCCAGCAGAGCCGTGGGGACTGGCCAAGAGACCCAGTACTTC. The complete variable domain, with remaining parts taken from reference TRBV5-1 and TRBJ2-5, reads KAGVTQTPRYLIKTRGQQVTLSCSPISGHRSVSWYQQTPGQGLQFLFEYFSETQRNKGNFPGRFSGRQFSNSRSEMNVSTLELGDSALYLCASRAVGTGQETQYFGPGTRLLVL.

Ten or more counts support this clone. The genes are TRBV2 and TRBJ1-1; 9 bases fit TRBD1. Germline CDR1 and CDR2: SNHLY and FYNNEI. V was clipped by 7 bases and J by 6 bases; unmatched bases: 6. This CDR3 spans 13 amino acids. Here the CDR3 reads CASNGQGFAEAFF. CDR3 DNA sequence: TGTGCCAGCAACGGACAGGGGTTCGCTGAAGCTTTCTTT.

Written as DNA, the CDR3 is TGTGCCAGCAGCTCCCCTAGCCAGTACGAGCAGTACTTC. It translates to CASSSPSQYEQYF. J is TRBJ2-7 and V is TRBV5-4, with D possibly being TRBD2 (5 bases). CDR3 length equals 13 residues. Germline CDR1 and CDR2: SGHNT and YYREEE (reference sequence). The V end lost 3 bases, the J end lost 4 bases, and 11 bases lay between the germline ends.

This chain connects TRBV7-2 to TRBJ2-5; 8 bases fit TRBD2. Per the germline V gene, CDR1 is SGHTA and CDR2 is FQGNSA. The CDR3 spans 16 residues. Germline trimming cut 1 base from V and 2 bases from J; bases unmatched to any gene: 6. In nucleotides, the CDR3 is TGTGCCAGCAGCTTAGACCTAGCGGGTTCACAAGAGACCCAGTACTTC. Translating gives CASSLDLAGSQETQYF.

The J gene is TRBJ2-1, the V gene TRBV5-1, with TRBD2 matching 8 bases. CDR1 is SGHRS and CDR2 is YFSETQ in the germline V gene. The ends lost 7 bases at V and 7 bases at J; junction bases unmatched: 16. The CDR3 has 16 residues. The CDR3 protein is CASSSQAGAVGNEQFF. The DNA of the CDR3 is TGCGCCAGCTCCTCACAAGCGGGAGCAGTAGGGAATGAGCAGTTCTTC. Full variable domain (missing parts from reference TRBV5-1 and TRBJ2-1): KAGVTQTPRYLIKTRGQQVTLSCSPISGHRSVSWYQQTPGQGLQFLFEYFSETQRNKGNFPGRFSGRQFSNSRSEMNVSTLELGDSALYLCASSSQAGAVGNEQFFGPGTRLTVL.

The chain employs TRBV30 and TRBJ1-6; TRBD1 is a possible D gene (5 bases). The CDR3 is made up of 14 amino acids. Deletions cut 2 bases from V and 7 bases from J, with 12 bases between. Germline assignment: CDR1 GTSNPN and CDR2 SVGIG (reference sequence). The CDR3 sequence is CAWSLDSHNSPLHF. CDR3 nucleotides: TGTGCCTGGAGTTTAGACAGCCACAATTCACCCCTCCACTTT.

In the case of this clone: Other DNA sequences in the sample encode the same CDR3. The CDR3 spells CASSILNTEAFF. CDR3 DNA sequence: TGTGCCAGTAGTATACTTAACACTGAAGCTTTCTTT. J is TRBJ1-1 and V is TRBV19; no clear D. The germline V and J ends were trimmed by 2 bases and 2 bases, with 3 bases remaining between them. The V gene's germline CDR1 is LNHDA and CDR2 SQIVND (reference sequence). This CDR3 spans 12 amino acids.

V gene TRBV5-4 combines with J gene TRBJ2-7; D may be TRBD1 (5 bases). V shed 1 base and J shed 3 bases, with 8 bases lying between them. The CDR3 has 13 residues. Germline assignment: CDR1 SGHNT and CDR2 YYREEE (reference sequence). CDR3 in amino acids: CASSLQGHYEQYF. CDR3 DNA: TGTGCCAGCAGCTTGCAGGGTCACTACGAGCAGTACTTC.

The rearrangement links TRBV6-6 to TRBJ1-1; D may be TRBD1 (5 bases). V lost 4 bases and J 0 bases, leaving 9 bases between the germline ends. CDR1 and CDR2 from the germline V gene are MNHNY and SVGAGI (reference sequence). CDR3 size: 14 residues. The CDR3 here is CASSFQGMNTEAFF. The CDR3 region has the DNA TGTGCCAGCAGTTTTCAGGGAATGAACACTGAAGCTTTCTTT.

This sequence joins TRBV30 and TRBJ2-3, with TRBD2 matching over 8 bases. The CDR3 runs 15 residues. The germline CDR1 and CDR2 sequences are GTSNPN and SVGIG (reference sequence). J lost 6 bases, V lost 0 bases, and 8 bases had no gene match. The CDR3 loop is CAWSVGTGGKDTQYF. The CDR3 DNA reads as TGTGCCTGGAGTGTAGGAACGGGGGGGAAGGATACGCAGTATTTT.

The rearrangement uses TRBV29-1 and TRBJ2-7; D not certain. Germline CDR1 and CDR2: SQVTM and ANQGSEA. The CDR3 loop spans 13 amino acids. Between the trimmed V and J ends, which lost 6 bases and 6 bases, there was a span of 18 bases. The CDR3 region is CSVTRNSLGEQYF. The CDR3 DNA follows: TGCAGCGTAACCAGGAACTCCCTGGGCGAGCAGTACTTC.

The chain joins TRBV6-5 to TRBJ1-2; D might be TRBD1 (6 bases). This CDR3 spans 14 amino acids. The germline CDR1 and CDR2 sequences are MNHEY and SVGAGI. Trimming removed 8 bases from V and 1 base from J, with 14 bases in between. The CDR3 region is CASHNRGNNYGYTF. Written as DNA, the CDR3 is TGTGCCAGCCACAATAGGGGGAATAACTATGGCTACACCTTC.